The rows below give T cell receptor beta chains drawn from one sample of a study of spatial heterogeneity in lung cancer. MiXCR, run by TCRdb on the 5' RACE reads, gives a single entry per CDR3 protein. The data show about 1,500 distinct CDR3 sequences, more than 45% seen once. The sequences come from PBMCs, collected at surgery. Receptor source: a female donor with early-stage non-small cell lung cancer. Both conserved end residues are part of each CDR3. The order of the fields is D gene, clone size, J gene, V gene, CDR3 protein, CDR3 DNA. D genes are given only for firm matches. Size is omitted from some rows. Given values are once, few, many or a class for expanded clones.

d_call: .
clone_size: .
j_call: TRBJ2-6
v_call: TRBV7-3
cdr3_aa: CASSLIGSGANVLTF
cdr3_nt: TGTGCCAGCAGCTTAATTGGCTCTGGGGCCAACGTCCTGACTTTC

d_call: .
clone_size: many
j_call: TRBJ1-2
v_call: TRBV7-8
cdr3_aa: CASRQEAGRVGGYTF
cdr3_nt: TGTGCCAGCAGACAGGAGGCAGGGCGGGTTGGGGGCTACACCTTC

d_call: .
clone_size: .
j_call: TRBJ2-1
v_call: TRBV18
cdr3_aa: CASSPLQLSSYNEQFF
cdr3_nt: TGTGCCAGCTCACCATTACAACTATCCTCCTACAATGAGCAGTTCTTC

d_call: .
clone_size: .
j_call: TRBJ2-1
v_call: TRBV2
cdr3_aa: CASNGQAVAAPEQFF
cdr3_nt: TGTGCCAGCAACGGTCAAGCGGTGGCGGCACCTGAGCAGTTCTTC

d_call: .
clone_size: large
j_call: TRBJ1-1
v_call: TRBV7-8
cdr3_aa: CASSSYRGNTEAFF
cdr3_nt: TGTGCCAGCAGCTCATATCGAGGGAACACTGAAGCTTTCTTT

d_call: .
clone_size: few
j_call: TRBJ1-2
v_call: TRBV12-5
cdr3_aa: CASSSGAWYGYTF
cdr3_nt: TGTGCTAGTTCCTCTGGCGCGTGGTATGGCTACACCTTC

d_call: TRBD2
clone_size: .
j_call: TRBJ2-1
v_call: TRBV11-2
cdr3_aa: CASSLSGGDNEQFF
cdr3_nt: TGTGCCAGCAGCTTAAGCGGGGGAGACAATGAGCAGTTCTTC

d_call: .
clone_size: .
j_call: TRBJ1-4
v_call: TRBV9
cdr3_aa: CASSVGGHGKLFF
cdr3_nt: TGTGCCAGCAGCGTAGGAGGGCACGGAAAACTGTTTTTT

d_call: .
clone_size: .
j_call: TRBJ2-3
v_call: TRBV12-3/TRBV12-4
cdr3_aa: CASSPGHSTDTQYF
cdr3_nt: TGTGCCAGCAGTCCGGGACATAGCACAGATACGCAGTATTTT

d_call: .
clone_size: large
j_call: TRBJ2-5
v_call: TRBV20-1
cdr3_aa: CSGRDIGPETQYF
cdr3_nt: TGCAGTGGCCGGGACATAGGGCCAGAGACCCAGTACTTC

d_call: TRBD2
clone_size: .
j_call: TRBJ2-7
v_call: TRBV6-2/TRBV6-3
cdr3_aa: CASSYPGLAGGEQYF
cdr3_nt: TGTGCCAGCAGTTACCCGGGACTAGCGGGAGGCGAGCAGTACTTC

d_call: .
clone_size: few
j_call: TRBJ2-1
v_call: TRBV7-2
cdr3_aa: CASSPRSAYNEQFF
cdr3_nt: TGTGCCAGCAGCCCCCGGAGCGCCTACAATGAGCAGTTCTTC

d_call: TRBD2
clone_size: .
j_call: TRBJ2-7
v_call: TRBV10-2
cdr3_aa: CASISGGPGREQYF
cdr3_nt: TGCGCCAGCATCTCGGGGGGTCCGGGGCGCGAGCAGTACTTC

d_call: .
clone_size: many
j_call: TRBJ2-1
v_call: TRBV3-1
cdr3_aa: CASSRSGESNEQFF
cdr3_nt: TGTGCCAGCAGCCGCTCTGGTGAATCCAATGAGCAGTTCTTC

d_call: .
clone_size: few
j_call: TRBJ1-5
v_call: TRBV29-1
cdr3_aa: CSGSMGSNQPQHF
cdr3_nt: TGCAGCGGGTCGATGGGAAGCAATCAGCCCCAGCATTTT

d_call: .
clone_size: .
j_call: TRBJ1-5
v_call: TRBV28
cdr3_aa: CASSPWRTDSNQPQHF
cdr3_nt: TGTGCCAGCAGCCCCTGGCGGACCGATAGCAATCAGCCCCAGCATTTT

d_call: .
clone_size: few
j_call: TRBJ2-5
v_call: TRBV9
cdr3_aa: CASSVDGKETQYF
cdr3_nt: TGTGCCAGCAGCGTAGATGGTAAAGAGACCCAGTACTTC

d_call: TRBD1
clone_size: .
j_call: TRBJ2-2
v_call: TRBV6-2/TRBV6-3
cdr3_aa: CASIRGPSTGELFF
cdr3_nt: TGTGCCAGCATAAGGGGGCCGAGCACCGGGGAGCTGTTTTTT

d_call: .
clone_size: .
j_call: TRBJ2-5
v_call: TRBV9
cdr3_aa: CASSVGATGDQETQYF
cdr3_nt: TGTGCCAGCAGCGTAGGGGCCACGGGGGACCAAGAGACCCAGTACTTC

d_call: .
clone_size: .
j_call: TRBJ2-1
v_call: TRBV11-2
cdr3_aa: CASSLSQGPYNEQFF
cdr3_nt: TGTGCCAGCAGCTTATCCCAGGGGCCCTACAATGAGCAGTTCTTC

d_call: .
clone_size: .
j_call: TRBJ2-1
v_call: TRBV10-1
cdr3_aa: CASTSEGVPSYNEQFF
cdr3_nt: TGCGCCAGCACCTCTGAGGGGGTCCCCTCCTACAATGAGCAGTTCTTC

d_call: .
clone_size: large
j_call: TRBJ1-4
v_call: TRBV20-1
cdr3_aa: CSTSSGQREKLFF
cdr3_nt: TGCAGTACTAGTTCCGGACAGCGAGAAAAACTGTTTTTT

d_call: .
clone_size: .
j_call: TRBJ2-1
v_call: TRBV4-1
cdr3_aa: CASSPRGPNEQFF
cdr3_nt: TGCGCCAGCAGCCCCCGCGGCCCCAATGAGCAGTTCTTC

d_call: TRBD1
clone_size: large
j_call: TRBJ1-2
v_call: TRBV4-2
cdr3_aa: CASSEAGTANYGYTF
cdr3_nt: TGTGCCAGCAGCGAAGCCGGGACAGCAAACTATGGCTACACCTTC

d_call: TRBD1
clone_size: large
j_call: TRBJ2-6
v_call: TRBV29-1
cdr3_aa: CSVEGTGIPGANVLTF
cdr3_nt: TGCAGCGTTGAAGGGACAGGGATCCCTGGGGCCAACGTCCTGACTTTC

d_call: .
clone_size: .
j_call: TRBJ2-5
v_call: TRBV7-2
cdr3_aa: CASSLTGSQETQYF
cdr3_nt: TGTGCCAGCAGCTTAACGGGGAGTCAAGAGACCCAGTACTTC

d_call: .
clone_size: .
j_call: TRBJ1-2
v_call: TRBV2
cdr3_aa: CASSAEDGYTF
cdr3_nt: TGTGCCAGCAGTGCAGAAGATGGCTACACCTTC

d_call: TRBD2
clone_size: .
j_call: TRBJ2-7
v_call: TRBV20-1
cdr3_aa: CSAQEREGFYEQYF
cdr3_nt: TGCAGTGCTCAGGAGCGGGAGGGTTTCTACGAGCAGTACTTC

d_call: .
clone_size: .
j_call: TRBJ2-7
v_call: TRBV11-3
cdr3_aa: CASSLGGLDYEQYF
cdr3_nt: TGTGCCAGCAGCTTGGGGGGATTAGACTACGAGCAGTACTTC

d_call: .
clone_size: few
j_call: TRBJ1-2
v_call: TRBV6-5
cdr3_aa: CASRPGRAYGYTF
cdr3_nt: TGTGCCAGCAGGCCTGGAAGGGCCTATGGCTACACCTTC

d_call: .
clone_size: many
j_call: TRBJ2-3
v_call: TRBV15
cdr3_aa: CATSVSTDTQYF
cdr3_nt: TGTGCCACCAGCGTTAGTACAGATACGCAGTATTTT

d_call: .
clone_size: .
j_call: TRBJ2-3
v_call: TRBV5-6
cdr3_aa: CASSLDRTGTDTQYF
cdr3_nt: TGTGCCAGCAGTTTAGACAGGACCGGCACAGATACGCAGTATTTT

d_call: .
clone_size: once
j_call: TRBJ2-3
v_call: TRBV7-6
cdr3_aa: CASSAPREGASTDTQYF
cdr3_nt: TGTGCCAGCAGCGCCCCCAGGGAAGGGGCGAGCACAGATACGCAGTATTTT

d_call: .
clone_size: many
j_call: TRBJ2-1
v_call: TRBV7-6
cdr3_aa: CASSQTTGLHREQFF
cdr3_nt: TGTGCCAGCAGCCAGACCACGGGACTGCACCGTGAGCAGTTCTTC

d_call: .
clone_size: .
j_call: TRBJ2-3
v_call: TRBV10-3
cdr3_aa: CAISPEGTDTQYF
cdr3_nt: TGTGCCATCAGCCCGGAGGGGACAGATACGCAGTATTTT

d_call: .
clone_size: large
j_call: TRBJ2-7
v_call: TRBV7-8
cdr3_aa: CASSLGSGAYEQYF
cdr3_nt: TGTGCCAGCAGCTTAGGGTCAGGGGCTTACGAGCAGTACTTC

d_call: .
clone_size: few
j_call: TRBJ2-7
v_call: TRBV6-1
cdr3_aa: CASKWGPTDEQYF
cdr3_nt: TGTGCCAGCAAATGGGGACCAACGGACGAGCAGTACTTC

d_call: .
clone_size: .
j_call: TRBJ1-2
v_call: TRBV3-1
cdr3_aa: CASSQVDRNGYTF
cdr3_nt: TGTGCCAGCAGCCAAGTTGACAGAAATGGCTACACCTTC

d_call: TRBD1
clone_size: many
j_call: TRBJ2-2
v_call: TRBV28
cdr3_aa: CASSEESDRGYSGELFF
cdr3_nt: TGTGCCAGCAGTGAGGAATCGGACAGGGGATACTCCGGGGAGCTGTTTTTT

d_call: .
clone_size: few
j_call: TRBJ2-1
v_call: TRBV2
cdr3_aa: CASVGGRNNEQFF
cdr3_nt: TGTGCCAGCGTCGGGGGGCGAAACAATGAGCAGTTCTTC